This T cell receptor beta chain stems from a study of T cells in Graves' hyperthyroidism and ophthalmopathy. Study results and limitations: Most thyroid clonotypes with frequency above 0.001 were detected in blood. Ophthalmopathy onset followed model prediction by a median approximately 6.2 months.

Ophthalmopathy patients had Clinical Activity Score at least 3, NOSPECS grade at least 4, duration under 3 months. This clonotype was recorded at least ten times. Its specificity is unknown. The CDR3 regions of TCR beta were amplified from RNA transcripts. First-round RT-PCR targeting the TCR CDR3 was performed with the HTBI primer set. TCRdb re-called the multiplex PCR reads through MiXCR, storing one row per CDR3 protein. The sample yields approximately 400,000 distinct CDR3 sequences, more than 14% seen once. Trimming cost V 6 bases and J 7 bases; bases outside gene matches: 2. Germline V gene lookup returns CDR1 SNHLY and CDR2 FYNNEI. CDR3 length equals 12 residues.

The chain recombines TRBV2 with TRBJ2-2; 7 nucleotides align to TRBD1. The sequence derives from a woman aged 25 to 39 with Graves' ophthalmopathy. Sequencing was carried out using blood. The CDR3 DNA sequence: TGTGCCAGCAGCCCAGGGGGCGGGGAGCTGTTTTTT. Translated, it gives CASSPGGGELFF.